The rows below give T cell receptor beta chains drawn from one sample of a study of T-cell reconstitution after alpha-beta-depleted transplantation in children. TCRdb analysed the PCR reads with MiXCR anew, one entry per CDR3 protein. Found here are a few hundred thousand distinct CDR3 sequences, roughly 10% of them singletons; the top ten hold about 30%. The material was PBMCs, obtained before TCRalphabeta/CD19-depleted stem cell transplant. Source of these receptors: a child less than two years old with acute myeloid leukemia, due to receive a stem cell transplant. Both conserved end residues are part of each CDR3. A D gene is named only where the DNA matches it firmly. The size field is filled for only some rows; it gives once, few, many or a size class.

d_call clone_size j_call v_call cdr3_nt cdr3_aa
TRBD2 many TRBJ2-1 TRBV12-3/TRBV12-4 TGTGCCAGCACTGGGACTAGCGGGAGGGCCTACAATGAGCAGTTCTTC CASTGTSGRAYNEQFF
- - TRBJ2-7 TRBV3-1 TGTGCCAGCAGCCAAGATACTAGTTTTTACGAGCAGTACTTC CASSQDTSFYEQYF
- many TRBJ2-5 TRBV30 TGTGCCTGGAGTGTATGGGAGACCCAGTACTTC CAWSVWETQYF
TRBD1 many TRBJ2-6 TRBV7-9 TGTGCCAGCAGCGCCACAGGGGTCGGGGCCAACGTCCTGACTTTC CASSATGVGANVLTF
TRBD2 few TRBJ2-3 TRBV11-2 TGTGCCAGCAGCTTAGTGGCGTTCGGGAGGGGCACAGATACGCAGTATTTT CASSLVAFGRGTDTQYF
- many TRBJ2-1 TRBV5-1 TGCGCCAGCAGCTTGGTACGCCCTAGGGTGGGTGAGCAGTTCTTC CASSLVRPRVGEQFF
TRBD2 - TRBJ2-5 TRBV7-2 TGTGCGACAGGGACTAGCGGGAATAAAGAGACCCAGTACTTC CATGTSGNKETQYF
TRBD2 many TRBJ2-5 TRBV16 TGTGCCAGGGGCTCCACGGCGGGAGAAGAGACCCAGTACTTC CARGSTAGEETQYF
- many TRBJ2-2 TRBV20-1 TGCAGTGCTAGAAGCGACTATCAAGGTCGGGACACCGGGGAGCTGTTTTTT CSARSDYQGRDTGELFF
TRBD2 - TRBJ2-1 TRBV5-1 TGCGCCAGCAGCATAACTAGCGGGAACTCCTACAATGAGCAGTTCTTC CASSITSGNSYNEQFF
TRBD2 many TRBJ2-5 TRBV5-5 TGTGCCAGCAGCTTGCCCGCGACTAGCGGGTCGGAGACCCAGTACTTC CASSLPATSGSETQYF
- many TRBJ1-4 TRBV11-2 TGTGCCAGCAGCTTAGGTTATCAGGTCACTGAAAAACTGTTTTTT CASSLGYQVTEKLFF
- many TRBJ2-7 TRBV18 TGTGCCAGCTCACATACATTCCCAGGGGCAGACTACGAGCAGTACTTC CASSHTFPGADYEQYF
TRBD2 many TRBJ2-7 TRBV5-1 TGCGCCAGCAGCTTGGCGGGGGGAATTAGCAATGATGGCGAGCAGTACTTC CASSLAGGISNDGEQYF
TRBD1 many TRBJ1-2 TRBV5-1 TGCGCCAGCAGCCTCCGGGACAGGGGAATGGAAGGCTACACCTTC CASSLRDRGMEGYTF
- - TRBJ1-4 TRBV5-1 TGCGCCAGCAGCTTCGGCAGGGGCGTTACTAATGAAAAACTGTTTTTT CASSFGRGVTNEKLFF